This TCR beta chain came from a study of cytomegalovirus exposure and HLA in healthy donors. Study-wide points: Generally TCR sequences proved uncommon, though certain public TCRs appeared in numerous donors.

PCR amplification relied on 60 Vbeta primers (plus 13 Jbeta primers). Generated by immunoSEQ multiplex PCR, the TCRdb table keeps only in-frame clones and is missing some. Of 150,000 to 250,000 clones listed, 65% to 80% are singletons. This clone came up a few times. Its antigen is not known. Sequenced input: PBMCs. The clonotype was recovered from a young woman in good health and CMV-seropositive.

CDR3 loop: CASSPPQWARGNTEAFF. CDR3 nucleotide sequence: TGTGCCAGCAGTCCCCCGCAGTGGGCAAGGGGGAACACTGAAGCTTTCTTT. V and J are TRBV27 and TRBJ1-1; D might be TRBD1 (5 bases). Germline V gene data show CDR1 as MNHEY and CDR2 as SMNVEV (reference sequence). This CDR3 is 17 amino acids long. V lost 5 bases to trimming and J lost 1 base, with 20 bases between them.